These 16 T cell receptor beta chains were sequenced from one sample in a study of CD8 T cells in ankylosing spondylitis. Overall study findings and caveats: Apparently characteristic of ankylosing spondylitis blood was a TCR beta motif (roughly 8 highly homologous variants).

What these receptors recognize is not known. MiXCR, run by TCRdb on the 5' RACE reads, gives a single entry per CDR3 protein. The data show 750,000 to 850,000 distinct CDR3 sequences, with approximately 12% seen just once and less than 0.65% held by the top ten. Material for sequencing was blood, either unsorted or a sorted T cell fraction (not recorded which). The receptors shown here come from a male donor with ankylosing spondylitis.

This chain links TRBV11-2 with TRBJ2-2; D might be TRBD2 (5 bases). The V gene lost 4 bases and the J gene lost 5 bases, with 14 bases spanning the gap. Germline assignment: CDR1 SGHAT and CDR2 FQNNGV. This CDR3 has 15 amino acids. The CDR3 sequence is CASSYNPRRTGELFF. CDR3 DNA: TGTGCCAGCAGCTACAACCCCCGGAGGACCGGGGAGCTGTTTTTT.

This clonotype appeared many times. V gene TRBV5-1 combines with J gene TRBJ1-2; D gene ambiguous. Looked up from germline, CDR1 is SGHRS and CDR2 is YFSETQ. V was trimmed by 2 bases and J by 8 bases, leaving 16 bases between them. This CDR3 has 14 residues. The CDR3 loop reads CASSFPAARSGYTF. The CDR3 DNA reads TGCGCCAGCAGCTTCCCGGCAGCCCGAAGCGGCTACACCTTC.

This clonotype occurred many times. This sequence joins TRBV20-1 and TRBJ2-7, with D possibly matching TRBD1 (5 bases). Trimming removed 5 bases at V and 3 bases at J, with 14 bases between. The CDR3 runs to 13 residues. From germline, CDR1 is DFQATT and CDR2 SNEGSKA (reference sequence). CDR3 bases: TGCAGTGCTTACAGGTCCAGCATCTACGAGCAGTACTTC. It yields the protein CSAYRSSIYEQYF.

The CDR3 DNA is TGTGCCAGCAGTTCACCGACAGGGATCAATCAGCCCCAGCATTTT. It yields the protein CASSSPTGINQPQHF. The chain combines TRBV28 with TRBJ1-5; 7 bases are a match to TRBD1. The CDR3 length is 15 residues. The J segment lost 3 bases and the V segment lost 4 bases, leaving 6 bases of the junction unmatched. Germline V gene lookup returns CDR1 MDHEN and CDR2 SYDVKM.

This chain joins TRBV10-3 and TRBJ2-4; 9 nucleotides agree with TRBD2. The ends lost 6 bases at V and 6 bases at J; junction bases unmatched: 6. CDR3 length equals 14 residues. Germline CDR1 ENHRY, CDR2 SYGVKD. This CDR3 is CAISDSGRRNIQYF. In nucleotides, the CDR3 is TGTGCCATCAGCGATAGCGGGAGAAGAAACATTCAGTACTTC.

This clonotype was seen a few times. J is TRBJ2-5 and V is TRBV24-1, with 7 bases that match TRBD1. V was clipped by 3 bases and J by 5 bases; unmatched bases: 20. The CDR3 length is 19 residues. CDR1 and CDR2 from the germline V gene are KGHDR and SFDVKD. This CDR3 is CATSDAIGTVRGNRETQYF. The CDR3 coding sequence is TGTGCCACCAGTGATGCGATCGGGACAGTTCGCGGAAATCGGGAGACCCAGTACTTC.

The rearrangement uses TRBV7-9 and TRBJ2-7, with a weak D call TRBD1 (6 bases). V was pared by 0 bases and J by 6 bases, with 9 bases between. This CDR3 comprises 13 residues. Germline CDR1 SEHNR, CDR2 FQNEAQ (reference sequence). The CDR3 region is CASSLAPGVEQYF. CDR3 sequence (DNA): TGTGCCAGCAGCTTAGCCCCAGGGGTCGAGCAGTACTTC.

In DNA, the CDR3 is TGTGCCAGCAGTTTACCGGGGGCCTACACCGGGGAGCTGTTTTTT. As protein: CASSLPGAYTGELFF. J is TRBJ2-2 and V is TRBV28; possibly TRBD1 or TRBD2 for D (6 bases each). Trimming shortened V by 2 bases and J by 3 bases, and 10 bases separated the two germline ends. There are 15 residues in the CDR3. CDR1 and CDR2 (germline): MDHEN, SYDVKM.

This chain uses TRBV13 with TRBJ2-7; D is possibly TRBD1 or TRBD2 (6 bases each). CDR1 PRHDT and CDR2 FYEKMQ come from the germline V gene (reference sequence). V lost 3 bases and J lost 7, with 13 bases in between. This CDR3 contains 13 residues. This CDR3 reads CASSLGGLREQYF. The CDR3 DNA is TGTGCCAGCAGCTTGGGGGGCCTGAGGGAGCAGTACTTC.

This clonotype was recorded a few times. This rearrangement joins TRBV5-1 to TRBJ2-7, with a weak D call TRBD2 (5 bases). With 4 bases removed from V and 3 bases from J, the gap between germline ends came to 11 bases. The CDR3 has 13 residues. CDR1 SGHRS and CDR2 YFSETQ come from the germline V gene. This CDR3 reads CASSGGLNYEQYF. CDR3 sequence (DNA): TGCGCCAGCAGCGGAGGACTGAACTACGAGCAGTACTTC.

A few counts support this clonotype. The CDR3 here is CSAKGQGRYEQYF. The CDR3 bases are TGCAGTGCTAAGGGACAGGGGCGATACGAGCAGTACTTC. The chain uses TRBV20-1 and TRBJ2-7; TRBD1 matches at 10 bases. The length of the CDR3 is 13 residues. Trimming cost V 4 bases and J 4 bases; bases outside gene matches: 4. Germline CDR1 DFQATT, CDR2 SNEGSKA (reference sequence).

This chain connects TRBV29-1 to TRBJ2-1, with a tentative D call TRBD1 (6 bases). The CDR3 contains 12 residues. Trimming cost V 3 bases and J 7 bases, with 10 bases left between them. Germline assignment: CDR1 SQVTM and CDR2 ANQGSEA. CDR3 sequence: CSVEGQGNEQFF. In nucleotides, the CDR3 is TGCAGCGTTGAGGGCCAGGGGAATGAGCAGTTCTTC.

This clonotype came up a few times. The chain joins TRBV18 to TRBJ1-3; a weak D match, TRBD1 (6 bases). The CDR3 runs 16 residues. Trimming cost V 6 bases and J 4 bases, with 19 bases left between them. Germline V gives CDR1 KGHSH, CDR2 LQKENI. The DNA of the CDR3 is TGTGCCAGCTCCCCAGAGGGGGACTACTACGGAAACACCATATATTTT. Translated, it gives CASSPEGDYYGNTIYF.

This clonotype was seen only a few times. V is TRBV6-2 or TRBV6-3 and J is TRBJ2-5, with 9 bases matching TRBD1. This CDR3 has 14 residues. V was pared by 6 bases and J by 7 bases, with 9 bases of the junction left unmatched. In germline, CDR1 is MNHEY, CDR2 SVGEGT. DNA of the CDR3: TGTGCCAGCAGCCGGACAGGGGTGGTTTGGACCCAGTACTTC. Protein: CASSRTGVVWTQYF.

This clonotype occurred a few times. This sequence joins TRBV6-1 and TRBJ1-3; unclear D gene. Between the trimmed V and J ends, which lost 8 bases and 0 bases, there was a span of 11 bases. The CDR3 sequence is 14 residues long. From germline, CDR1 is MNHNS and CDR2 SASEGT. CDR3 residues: CASGRLSSGNTIYF. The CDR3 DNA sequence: TGTGCCAGCGGTCGACTGAGCTCTGGAAACACCATATATTTT.

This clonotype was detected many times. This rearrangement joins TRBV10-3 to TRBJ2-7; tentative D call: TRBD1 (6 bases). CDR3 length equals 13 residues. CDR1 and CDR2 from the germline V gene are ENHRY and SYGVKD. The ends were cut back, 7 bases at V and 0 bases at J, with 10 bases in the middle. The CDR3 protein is CAITVTGSYEQYF. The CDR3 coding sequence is TGTGCCATCACGGTGACAGGCTCCTACGAGCAGTACTTC.